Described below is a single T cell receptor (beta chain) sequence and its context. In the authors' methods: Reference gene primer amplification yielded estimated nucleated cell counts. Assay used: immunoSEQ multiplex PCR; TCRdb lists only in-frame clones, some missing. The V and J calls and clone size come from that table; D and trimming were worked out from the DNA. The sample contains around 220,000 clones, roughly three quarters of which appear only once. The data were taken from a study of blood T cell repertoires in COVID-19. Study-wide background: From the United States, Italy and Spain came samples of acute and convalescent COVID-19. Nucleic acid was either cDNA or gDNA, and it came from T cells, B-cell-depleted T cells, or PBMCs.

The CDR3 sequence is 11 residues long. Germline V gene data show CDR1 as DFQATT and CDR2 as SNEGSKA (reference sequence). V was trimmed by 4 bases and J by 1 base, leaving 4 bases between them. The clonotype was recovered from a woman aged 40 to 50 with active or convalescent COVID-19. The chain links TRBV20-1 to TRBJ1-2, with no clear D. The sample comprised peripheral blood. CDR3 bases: TGCAGTGCTAAACTTAACTATGGCTACACCTTC. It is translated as CSAKLNYGYTF.